The clone carrying this T cell receptor beta chain turned up a few times. V gave up 3 bases and J gave up 5 bases, with 8 bases separating them. This CDR3 contains 13 residues. The sample is drawn from a study of response to subunit inactivated influenza vaccine. TCRdb used MiXCR to reprocess the RT-PCR reads, holding one entry per CDR3 protein. This repertoire shows under 200,000 distinct CDR3 sequences, 10% to 15% found once; its top ten account for about 29%. These data were also filed under a second study, of T cells expressing NK-cell markers. That study reports: Making the TCR beta cDNA relied on 5'RACE template switching with UMIs. As a fraction of CD8+ T cells, dominant NKG2C+ clonotypes reached roughly 1.0-7.5% in roughly 6 donors.

V and J are TRBV12-3 or TRBV12-4 and TRBJ1-5; D ambiguous. This TCR was recovered from a man aged 45-65 years who received an inactivated influenza vaccine. The specimen was CD8+ T cells sorted from PBMCs, collected 11 to 12 days after vaccination. CDR3 loop: CASSLKDHQPQHF. The CDR3 coding sequence is TGTGCCAGCAGTTTGAAGGACCATCAGCCCCAGCATTTT.